These 21 T cell receptor beta chains originate from one sample sequenced in a study of spatial heterogeneity in lung cancer. Study-level points and caveats: For expanded intratumoral alpha and beta TCRs, counts tracked tumor mutation counts.

TCRdb ran MiXCR on the 5' RACE reads and lists one entry per CDR3 protein. The sample records about 800 distinct CDR3 sequences, about an eighth being singletons. As for time point: sample taken at primary tumor resection. No cognate antigen is known for these TCRs. The material was lung tumor tissue, obtained at surgery. These receptors were collected from a male donor with early-stage non-small cell lung cancer.

This clonotype ranks as large. This beta chain is off target for a library built for alpha chains, so its abundance means little. Here the CDR3 DNA reads TGTGCCAGCAGTGCACTAGCGGGCGCCTACGAGCAGTACTTC. Encoded protein: CASSALAGAYEQYF. The chain uses TRBV2 and TRBJ2-7, with 9 bases fitting TRBD2. Germline V gene lookup returns CDR1 SNHLY and CDR2 FYNNEI. With 4 bases clipped from V and 2 bases from J, the junction kept 3 bases outside the gene matches. CDR3 length: 14 amino acids.

This clonotype is classed as medium-sized (0.01 to 0.1%). Within a library made for alpha chains, this beta chain is off target, and its count is uninformative. The rearrangement links TRBV20-1 to TRBJ2-3; possibly TRBD1 for D (5 bases). The CDR3 is 14 residues long. Trimming stripped 1 base from V and 2 bases from J, with 10 bases between. Per the germline V gene, CDR1 is DFQATT and CDR2 is SNEGSKA (reference sequence). The CDR3 DNA reads TGCAGTGCTAGAGGACCAGGGAACACAGATACGCAGTATTTT. It yields the protein CSARGPGNTDTQYF.

By share, this clonotype counts as large. This beta chain is off target for a library built for alpha chains, so its abundance means little. This chain connects TRBV7-2 to TRBJ2-5, with D possibly TRBD1 on 6 matching bases. CDR3 length: 16 amino acids. Germline values: CDR1 SGHTA, CDR2 FQGNSA. V dropped 3 bases and J dropped 5 bases, with 19 bases sitting between them. This chain's CDR3 is CASSLPHLQGLETQYF. The CDR3 DNA reads as TGTGCCAGCAGCTTGCCCCACCTTCAGGGGCTGGAGACCCAGTACTTC.

In regard to this clonotype: A library prepared for alpha chains yielded this beta chain as an off-target read; its size is of little meaning. The chain combines TRBV12-3 or TRBV12-4 with TRBJ2-7, with D possibly matching TRBD2 (6 bases). The CDR3 has 15 residues. The V end lost 5 bases, the J end lost 0 bases, and 14 bases lay between the germline ends. CDR3 amino acids: CASSRPGGASYEQYF. The DNA of the CDR3 is TGTGCCAGCAGTCGCCCCGGGGGAGCCTCCTACGAGCAGTACTTC.

This clonotype is judged large. A library made for alpha chains picked up this beta chain off target, so its size means little. The chain combines TRBV18 with TRBJ2-7, with D perhaps being TRBD1 or TRBD2 (6 bases each). The CDR3 totals 14 residues. Trimming removed 4 bases at V and 2 bases at J, with 12 bases between. CDR1 and CDR2 (germline): KGHSH, LQKENI. CDR3 region: CASSRGAQTYEQYF. The CDR3 nucleotides are TGTGCCAGCTCACGGGGGGCGCAGACCTACGAGCAGTACTTC.

This clonotype has more than one count but fewer than ten. This beta chain lies outside the target of a library built for alpha chains; its clone size means little. V and J are TRBV7-9 and TRBJ1-4; D is unclear. The CDR3 contains 14 residues. V was clipped by 5 bases and J by 1 base, with 8 bases between them. CDR1 and CDR2 (germline): SEHNR, FQNEAQ (reference sequence). The CDR3 DNA is TGTGCCAGCAGCCCCGGAGGAACTAATGAAAAACTGTTTTTT. Translated, it gives CASSPGGTNEKLFF.

This clonotype is classed as medium-sized. Little can be read into the size of this beta chain, an off-target read in a library designed for alpha chains. V and J are TRBV2 and TRBJ1-5, with a weak D call TRBD1 (6 bases). From germline, CDR1 is SNHLY and CDR2 FYNNEI. Trimming removed 4 bases from V and 3 bases from J, with 10 bases in between. The CDR3 is 14 residues long. The CDR3 loop reads CASSGPGANQPQHF. The CDR3 nucleotides read TGTGCCAGCAGTGGTCCAGGGGCCAATCAGCCCCAGCATTTT.

About this clonotype itself: This beta chain represents an off-target read in a library built for alpha chains; its size is of limited meaning. V and J are TRBV12-3 or TRBV12-4 and TRBJ2-2; maybe TRBD1 (6 bases). The CDR3 is 16 amino acids. V was cut by 6 bases and J by 1 base, with 15 bases left in between. The CDR3 sequence is CASRYRGHENTGELFF. CDR3 coding DNA: TGTGCCAGCAGGTACCGGGGACATGAGAACACCGGGGAGCTGTTTTTT.

Within the sample, this clonotype is medium-sized. Being off target in a library aimed at alpha chains, this beta chain has a size of little meaning. CDR3 DNA: TGCAGTGCTGGGAAACGCACTGTAGGGGTGGATGAAAAACTGTTTTTT. It codes for CSAGKRTVGVDEKLFF. This chain joins TRBV20-1 and TRBJ1-4, with D perhaps matching TRBD1 (5 bases). CDR3 size: 16 residues. Germline values: CDR1 DFQATT, CDR2 SNEGSKA (reference sequence). Trimming cost V 5 bases and J 6 bases, with 22 bases left between them.

This clonotype ranks as medium-sized. A library made for alpha chains picked up this beta chain off target, so its size means little. The CDR3 nucleotides are TGTGCCAGCAGCTTATTCCCGACGGGGAGGTACGGCACCGGGGAGCTGTTTTTT. This gives the protein CASSLFPTGRYGTGELFF. The V gene is TRBV7-2, the J gene TRBJ2-2; the D gene is possibly TRBD2 (6 bases). From germline, CDR1 is SGHTA and CDR2 FQGNSA. The CDR3 runs 18 residues. Trimming pared 2 bases from V and 4 bases from J, leaving 20 bases between.

Sample share makes this clonotype large (0.1 to 1%). This beta chain is an off-target read within a library intended for alpha chains, so its frequency means little. The chain links TRBV20-1 to TRBJ1-1; 7 bases match TRBD1. The V gene end was trimmed by 2 bases and the J gene end by 6 bases; junction bases not matched to a gene: 9. This CDR3 region has 14 residues. Germline-derived CDR1 and CDR2 are DFQATT and SNEGSKA (reference sequence). The CDR3 is CSARHRTGPAEAFF. DNA for the CDR3: TGCAGTGCTAGACACCGGACAGGCCCCGCTGAAGCTTTCTTT.

In the case of this clonotype: Within a library made for alpha chains, this beta chain is off target, and its count is uninformative. The chain recombines TRBV27 with TRBJ2-7; TRBD1 aligns across 7 bases. The junction had 9 bases not matched to a gene; V was cut back by 6 bases and J by 13 bases. The CDR3 totals 11 residues. Germline V gene sequence: CDR1 MNHEY, CDR2 SMNVEV (reference sequence). CDR3 sequence reads: CASSNRDRLYF. The CDR3 bases are TGTGCCAGCAGCAACCGGGACAGACTCTACTTC.

By share, this clonotype ranks as large (0.1 to 1%). This beta chain is a stray sequence in a library constructed for alpha chains; its clone size is not meaningful. The chain couples TRBV20-1 to TRBJ2-3; D call uncertain. The CDR3 sequence is 14 residues long. Trimming left V 0 bases short and J 8 bases short, with 15 bases between. Germline loops: CDR1 DFQATT, CDR2 SNEGSKA (reference sequence). The CDR3: CSARDMARAATQYF. CDR3 nucleotide sequence: TGCAGTGCTAGAGATATGGCCCGGGCGGCTACGCAGTATTTT.

A note on this clonotype: This beta chain is off target for a library built for alpha chains, so its abundance means little. The chain uses TRBV7-2 and TRBJ2-7, with 8 bases fitting TRBD2. Germline V CDR1 and CDR2: SGHTA, FQGNSA. The ends lost 3 bases at V and 7 bases at J; junction bases unmatched: 17. The CDR3 is 17 residues long. CDR3 loop: CASSFSPLLAEGGEQYF. The CDR3 bases are TGTGCCAGCAGCTTCTCCCCCCTACTAGCGGAGGGGGGGGAGCAGTACTTC.

Details on this clonotype: With a much larger clone just one base away, this may be a read error. Within a library made for alpha chains, this beta chain is off target, and its count is uninformative. The genes are TRBV27 and TRBJ2-5; 9 bases map to TRBD1. Trimming took 4 bases from V and 4 from J; bases not matched to a gene: 4. Per the germline V gene, CDR1 is MNHEY and CDR2 is SMNVEV (reference sequence). This CDR3 comprises 14 residues. This CDR3 reads CASSWTGAGETQYF. The CDR3 region has the DNA TGTGCCAGCAGTTGGACAGGGGCAGGAGAGACCCAGTACTTC.

In its sample, this clonotype is medium-sized. Because the library targeted alpha chains, this beta chain is an off-target read whose size means little. This chain uses TRBV5-1 with TRBJ2-2; D is possibly TRBD1 (6 bases). CDR3 length: 14 amino acids. Germline CDR1 reads SGHRS; CDR2 reads YFSETQ. Trimming left V 3 bases short and J 5 bases short, with 11 bases between. The CDR3 region is CASSSRQATGELFF. DNA for the CDR3: TGCGCCAGCAGCTCCAGACAGGCGACCGGGGAGCTGTTTTTT.

Notes on this clonotype: Found in a library prepared for alpha chains, this beta chain is an off-target read, and its abundance has little meaning. The chain recombines TRBV5-6 with TRBJ2-3; D perhaps matches TRBD2 (6 bases). From germline, CDR1 is SGHDT and CDR2 YYEEEE. With 4 bases removed from V and 0 bases from J, the gap between germline ends came to 9 bases. The CDR3 covers 14 residues. Here the CDR3 reads CASSRDSSTDTQYF. In DNA form, the CDR3 reads TGTGCCAGCAGCCGGGACTCTAGCACAGATACGCAGTATTTT.

This clonotype ranks as large. A library made for alpha chains picked up this beta chain off target, so its size means little. V and J are TRBV6-1 and TRBJ1-4; D gene unclear. V was shortened by 4 bases and J by 0 bases, with 15 bases between the two germline ends. CDR3 length equals 17 residues. Germline V gene lookup returns CDR1 MNHNS and CDR2 SASEGT. CDR3 DNA: TGTGCCAGCAGTGCCGACCGCAGACAAGCAACTAATGAAAAACTGTTTTTT. Residues: CASSADRRQATNEKLFF.

This clonotype ranks as large. In a library made to pick up alpha chains, this beta chain is a stray read with a size that means little. The chain combines TRBV5-1 with TRBJ1-1; D gene uncertain. V was pared by 2 bases and J by 3 bases, with 8 bases between. The germline V gene encodes CDR1 SGHRS and CDR2 YFSETQ. The CDR3 has 13 amino acids. The CDR3 region has the DNA TGCGCCAGCAGCTTCCAGGAGCACACTGAAGCTTTCTTT. This translates into CASSFQEHTEAFF. Variable domain in full (rest from reference TRBV5-1 and TRBJ1-1): KAGVTQTPRYLIKTRGQQVTLSCSPISGHRSVSWYQQTPGQGLQFLFEYFSETQRNKGNFPGRFSGRQFSNSRSEMNVSTLELGDSALYLCASSFQEHTEAFFGQGTRLTVV.

This clonotype ranks as large. This beta chain is an off-target read within a library intended for alpha chains, so its frequency means little. CDR3 nucleotides: TGCGCCAGCAGCCGGGGGACTAGCGGGGGCAATGAGCAGTTCTTC. Amino acid sequence: CASSRGTSGGNEQFF. The chain is built from TRBV5-1 and TRBJ2-1; 14 bases line up with TRBD2. After removal of 4 bases from V and 6 bases from J, the junction contained 3 bases not matched to a gene. The CDR3 consists of 15 residues. The V gene's germline CDR1 is SGHRS and CDR2 YFSETQ.

This clonotype ranks as medium-sized (0.01 to 0.1%). This beta chain is an unintended read in a library built for alpha chains; its size means little. The chain links TRBV6-2 or TRBV6-3 to TRBJ2-2, with D hard to call. Trimming took off 2 bases at V and 4 bases at J, with 5 bases between the two ends. Germline V gene lookup returns CDR1 MNHEY and CDR2 SVGEGT. The CDR3 runs to 13 residues. The CDR3 loop reads CASSYGFTGELFF. The DNA of the CDR3 is TGTGCCAGCAGTTACGGTTTCACCGGGGAGCTGTTTTTT.